This T cell receptor (beta chain) was recorded in a study of blood T cell repertoires in COVID-19. Clones were read by immunoSEQ multiplex PCR, and TCRdb kept only the in-frame ones, dropping some. Seen here are hundreds of thousands of clones, 85% observed once, and the top ten hold 2% to 3%. CDR1 is MNHEY, CDR2 SVGAGI, per germline. J was trimmed by 9 bases and V by 7 bases; bases with no gene match: 12. The CDR3 spans 15 residues. The sequenced material came from PBMCs or T cells enriched from blood (not recorded which). The chain links TRBV6-5 to TRBJ2-7; TRBD2 aligns across 13 bases. The sequence derives from a woman aged 50 to 65 who had recovered from COVID-19. In nucleotides, the CDR3 is TGTGCCAGCACCCCCACTAGCGGGAGGGCCGATTGGCAGTACTTC. Amino acid sequence: CASTPTSGRADWQYF.